Below, one TCR beta chain is given with its context. From 350 to 500 ng of RNA, a library with molecular barcoded alpha/delta and beta/gamma adaptors was made. TCRdb redid the calling of the reads with MiXCR, one entry per CDR3 protein. Of 20,000 to 30,000 distinct CDR3 sequences listed, approximately 23% were seen once; the top ten hold around 52%. The sample originates from a study of read filtering for tumor transcriptome and immune sequencing. Germline CDR1 and CDR2: MDHEN and SYDVKM. The CDR3 extends over 15 amino acids. Trimming stripped 2 bases from V and 1 base from J, with 11 bases between. Input material: a population of CD138-negative cells sorted from bone marrow. This chain uses TRBV28 with TRBJ1-2; no reliable D call. The sequence was collected from a donor aged 40 or older with multiple myeloma. Written as DNA, the CDR3 is TGTGCCAGCAGTTTAAGGGCCCCGTATAACTATGGCTACACCTTC. Amino acids: CASSLRAPYNYGYTF.